The 8 T cell receptor beta chains in this list originate from one sample, sequenced in a study of T-cell reconstitution after alpha-beta-depleted transplantation in children. The TCRbeta library incorporated unique molecular identifiers. TCRdb independently ran MiXCR on the PCR reads; one entry per CDR3 protein. The sample has approximately 300,000 distinct CDR3 sequences, 11% seen once. Here the sequenced sample was peripheral blood, taken 180 days after TCRalphabeta/CD19-depleted stem cell transplant. Receptor source: a male patient between 2 and 10 years old who had a stem cell transplant for chronic granulomatous disease, so the T cells may come from the graft donor.

The chain joins TRBV18 to TRBJ1-2; maybe TRBD1 (6 bases). V was pared by 4 bases and J by 3 bases, with 9 bases between. The CDR3 loop spans 13 amino acids. Germline CDR1 is KGHSH and CDR2 is LQKENI. As DNA, the CDR3 is TGTGCCAGCTCACGGAGGACAGACTATGGCTACACCTTC. It yields the protein CASSRRTDYGYTF.

This clonotype was detected ten times or more. CDR3 residues: CASSLSGQAGELFF. The CDR3 DNA reads TGTGCCAGCAGTCTTAGCGGGCAGGCCGGGGAGCTGTTTTTT. The rearrangement joins TRBV27 to TRBJ2-2; TRBD2 matches at 7 bases. The CDR3 has 14 amino acids. Trimming cost V 5 bases and J 6 bases; bases outside gene matches: 6. The germline V gene has CDR1 MNHEY and CDR2 SMNVEV (reference sequence).

This clonotype has at least ten counts. The J gene is TRBJ2-3, the V gene TRBV9, with 10 nucleotides matching TRBD2. The J segment lost 5 bases and the V segment lost 0 bases, leaving 12 bases of the junction unmatched. Germline V gives CDR1 SGDLS, CDR2 YYNGEE. This CDR3 spans 18 amino acids. CDR3 DNA: TGTGCCAGCAGCGTAGACCCCCCTAGCGGGGGTCCGAGAGATACGCAGTATTTT. Translation gives CASSVDPPSGGPRDTQYF.

This clonotype was counted many times. The J gene is TRBJ1-5, the V gene TRBV15, with TRBD1 as a possible D gene (5 bases). Germline V gives CDR1 LNHNV, CDR2 YYDKDF (reference sequence). With 1 base removed from V and 8 bases from J, the gap between germline ends came to 18 bases. The CDR3 consists of 16 residues. The CDR3 DNA sequence: TGTGCCACCAGCAGAGCCCCATTTCGGGGCGGTGAGCCCCAGCATTTT. It is translated as CATSRAPFRGGEPQHF.

This clonotype was recorded at least ten times. In nucleotides, the CDR3 is TGTGCCAGCAGCTTAGAGGGCAGGACCCCCGATACGCAGTATTTT. Translation: CASSLEGRTPDTQYF. The chain is built from TRBV7-2 and TRBJ2-3, with D unresolved. In germline, CDR1 is SGHTA, CDR2 FQGNSA. The CDR3 runs 15 residues. Deletions cut 1 base from V and 6 bases from J, with 14 bases between.

In regard to this clonotype: It may be a read error: a sequence one base away is much more abundant. The chain uses TRBV12-3 or TRBV12-4 and TRBJ2-2, with 13 positions matching TRBD2. This CDR3 spans 18 amino acids. For the CDR3, the DNA is TGTGCCAGCACTCCGGGACTAGCGGGAAAATCGAACACCGGGGAGCTGCTTTTT. Translated, it gives CASTPGLAGKSNTGELLF.

This clonotype was recorded at least ten times. The chain is built from TRBV7-8 and TRBJ2-3; D possibly corresponds to TRBD2 (6 bases). V lost 4 bases to trimming and J lost 6 bases, with 20 bases between them. There are 16 residues in the CDR3. Germline V gene lookup returns CDR1 SGHVS and CDR2 FQNEAQ. The CDR3 loop reads CASSSLFPGEMDTQYF. CDR3 sequence (DNA): TGTGCCAGCAGCTCGCTCTTTCCGGGGGAAATGGATACGCAGTATTTT.

This clonotype was counted ten times or more. The V and J genes are TRBV11-3 and TRBJ2-3; D possibly corresponds to TRBD2 (6 bases). The CDR3 runs 14 residues. Germline values: CDR1 SGHNT, CDR2 YENEEA. V was clipped by 8 bases and J by 3 bases, with 15 bases between them. The CDR3 sequence: CASAPRERTDTQYF. Here the CDR3 DNA reads TGTGCCAGCGCCCCCCGGGAGAGGACAGATACGCAGTATTTT.